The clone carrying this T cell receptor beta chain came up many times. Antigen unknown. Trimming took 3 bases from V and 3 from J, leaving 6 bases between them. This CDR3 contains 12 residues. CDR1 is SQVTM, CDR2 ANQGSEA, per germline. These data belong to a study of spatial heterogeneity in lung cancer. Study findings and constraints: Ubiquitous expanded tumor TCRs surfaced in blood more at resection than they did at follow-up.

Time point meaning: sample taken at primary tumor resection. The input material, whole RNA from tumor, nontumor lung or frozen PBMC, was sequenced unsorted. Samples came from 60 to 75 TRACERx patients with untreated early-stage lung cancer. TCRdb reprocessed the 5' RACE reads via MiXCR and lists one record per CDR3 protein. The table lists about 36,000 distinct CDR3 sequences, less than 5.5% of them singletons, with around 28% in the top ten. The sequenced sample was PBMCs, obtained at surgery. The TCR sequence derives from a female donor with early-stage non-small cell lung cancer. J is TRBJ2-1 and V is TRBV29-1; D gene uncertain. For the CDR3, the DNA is TGCAGCGTTGATCCCTACTACAATGAGCAGTTCTTC. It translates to CSVDPYYNEQFF.